This T cell receptor beta chain was captured in a study of blood T cell repertoires in COVID-19. As for the study in general: Samples came from the United States, Italy and Spain, spanning acute and convalescent COVID-19. PBMCs, B-cell-depleted T cells, or T cells were the source of the cDNA or gDNA that made up the material.

Per the original data handling: The assay estimated nucleated cells by amplifying reference gene primers. The table came from immunoSEQ multiplex PCR; TCRdb's copy has only in-frame clones and leaves some out. From that table come the V and J calls and clone size; the DNA was used to work out D and trimming. The repertoire includes some 130,000 clones, 85% to 90% of them detected once, and over 2.5% sits in the top ten. V was cut by 5 bases and J by 2 bases, with 9 bases left in between. The germline gives CDR1 MDHEN, CDR2 SYDVKM. This CDR3 is built from 14 residues. Sequenced material: peripheral blood. This clonotype originated in a man in his sixties with active or convalescent COVID-19. The rearrangement links TRBV28 to TRBJ2-2; D is uncertain. The chain's CDR3 is CASSQVQNTGELFF. The CDR3 DNA sequence: TGTGCCAGCAGTCAGGTCCAAAACACCGGGGAGCTGTTTTTT.